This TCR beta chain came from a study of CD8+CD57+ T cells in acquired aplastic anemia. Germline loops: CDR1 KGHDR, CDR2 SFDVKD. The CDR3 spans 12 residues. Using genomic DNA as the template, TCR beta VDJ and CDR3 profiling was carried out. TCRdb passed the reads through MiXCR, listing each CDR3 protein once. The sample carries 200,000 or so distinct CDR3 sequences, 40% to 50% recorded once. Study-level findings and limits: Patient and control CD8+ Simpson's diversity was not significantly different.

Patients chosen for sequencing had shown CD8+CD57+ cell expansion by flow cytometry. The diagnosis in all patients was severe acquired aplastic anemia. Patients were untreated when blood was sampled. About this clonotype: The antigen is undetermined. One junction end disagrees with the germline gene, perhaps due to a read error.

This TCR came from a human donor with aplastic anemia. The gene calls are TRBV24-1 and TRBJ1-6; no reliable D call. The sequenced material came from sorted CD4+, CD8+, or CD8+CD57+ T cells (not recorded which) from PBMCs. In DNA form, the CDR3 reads TGTGCCACCAGGGATTATAATTCACCCCTCCACTTT. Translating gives CATRDYNSPLHF.